The 3 T cell receptor beta chains below all came from one sample that was sequenced in a study of cytomegalovirus exposure and HLA in healthy donors (dated by TCRdb to 2017 to 2019). The library was generated by the immunoSEQ multiplex PCR assay. TCRdb stores this immuneACCESS table with in-frame sequences only. Part of the clones is absent; in the studies checked, under half of the shortfall reflects unresolved V genes, and no reason is known for the rest. This sample gives more than 150,000 clones in total; 84% of them show up just once. Over 5.5% of the sample is held by the ten biggest clonotypes. The source material was PBMCs. These receptors came from a man aged 18 to 30 in good health and CMV-seropositive.

The genes are TRBV4-3 and TRBJ2-7; a possible D gene is TRBD2 (6 bases). With 0 bases removed from V and 6 bases from J, the gap between germline ends came to 18 bases. The CDR3 spans 16 residues. Per the germline V gene, CDR1 is LGHNA and CDR2 is YSLEER. The CDR3: CASSQDSGTGSSEQYF. The CDR3 coding sequence is TGCGCCAGCAGCCAAGATTCAGGCACCGGGAGCAGCGAGCAGTACTTC.

V and J are TRBV9 and TRBJ2-7; TRBD2 agrees at 16 bases. The germline gives CDR1 SGDLS, CDR2 YYNGEE. After removal of 3 bases from V and 5 bases from J, the junction contained 2 bases not matched to a gene. The CDR3 is 15 residues long. CDR3 loop: CASSAGTSGRDEQYF. In DNA form, the CDR3 reads TGTGCCAGCAGCGCCGGGACTAGCGGGAGGGACGAGCAGTACTTC.

This chain links TRBV25-1 with TRBJ2-2, with D perhaps matching TRBD2 (6 bases). Germline-derived CDR1 and CDR2 are MGHDK and SYGVNS. CDR3 size: 16 residues. Trimming removed 4 bases from V and 1 base from J, with 13 bases in between. The CDR3 region is CASSGKEGKNTGELFF. DNA of the CDR3: TGTGCCAGCAGTGGAAAGGAGGGGAAGAACACCGGGGAGCTGTTTTTT.